This TCR beta chain was sequenced for a study of T cells after posttransplantation cyclophosphamide. Points from the study as a whole: Recipient CMV seropositivity and CMV reactivation strongly tracked TRB clonality. Donor CD8+ memory clones often dominated recipient blood repertoires at later times.

This clone was counted many times. The target antigen is unknown. J gave up 6 bases and V 5 bases, and 4 bases lay outside the gene matches. Germline V gives CDR1 SGHTA, CDR2 FQGTGA. The CDR3 totals 14 residues. The repertoire was sequenced with immunoSEQ multiplex PCR; TCRdb's copy has only in-frame clones and lacks some. Recorded here are around 35,000 clones, none singletons. The sample was PBMCs. V is TRBV7-3 and J is TRBJ2-2; 9 positions agree with TRBD1. This TCR came from a woman aged 45-65 years in good health and a related stem cell transplant donor. CDR3 loop: CASSRNRGPGELFF. CDR3 bases: TGTGCCAGCAGCAGAAACAGGGGGCCCGGGGAGCTGTTTTTT.